These 23 T cell receptor beta chains came from one sample sequenced in a study of T-cell memory formation after mild COVID-19. Each CDR3 protein gets one entry after TCRdb re-called the 5' RACE reads with MiXCR. This table holds over 120,000 distinct CDR3 sequences, approximately 25% found once. Specimen: PBMCs or a T cell subset sorted from them (not recorded which). These TCRs come from an adult woman who had mild COVID-19 (a few samples of this study predate the infection). Cell type and time point are not known.

CDR3 residues: CASSQEGDRLSEAFF. CDR3 in DNA: TGCGCCAGCAGCCAAGAGGGAGATAGGCTCTCTGAAGCTTTCTTT. The gene calls are TRBV4-3 and TRBJ1-1; D ambiguous. The germline gives CDR1 LGHNA, CDR2 YSLEER. This CDR3 has 15 amino acids. Trimming removed 0 bases at V and 6 bases at J, with 14 bases between.

The chain couples TRBV7-2 to TRBJ2-2; D remains unclear. Germline CDR1 is SGHTA and CDR2 is FQGNSA. The CDR3 is made up of 15 amino acids. V gave up 1 base and J gave up 5 bases, with 11 bases separating them. CDR3 residues: CASSLDSGVTGELFF. CDR3 DNA sequence: TGTGCCAGCAGCTTAGACTCAGGAGTGACCGGGGAGCTGTTTTTT.

This clonotype was seen a handful of times. The V gene is TRBV30, the J gene TRBJ2-1; TRBD2 matches at 8 bases. The CDR3 is 14 amino acids. CDR1 GTSNPN and CDR2 SVGIG come from the germline V gene (reference sequence). Trimming cost V 6 bases and J 0 bases; bases outside gene matches: 4. Here the CDR3 DNA reads TGTGCCTGCACCGGGACTAGCTCCTACAATGAGCAGTTCTTC. Amino acid sequence: CACTGTSSYNEQFF.

As DNA, the CDR3 is TGTGCCAGCACCGCGTGGGGTGGCGAGCAGTACTTC. Amino acid sequence: CASTAWGGEQYF. The V and J genes are TRBV6-1 and TRBJ2-7; no definite D call. The length of the CDR3 is 12 residues. The germline gives CDR1 MNHNS, CDR2 SASEGT. Trimming shortened V by 7 bases and J by 6 bases, and 13 bases separated the two germline ends.

The rearrangement uses TRBV3-1 and TRBJ2-6; 7 bases map to TRBD2. The length of the CDR3 is 14 residues. Germline CDR1 and CDR2: LGHDT and YNNKEL (reference sequence). V was pared by 8 bases and J by 2 bases, with 3 bases of the junction left unmatched. DNA for the CDR3: TGTGCCAGCGTGGGAGGGACTGGGGCCAACGTCCTGACTTTC. Encoded protein: CASVGGTGANVLTF.

The CDR3 reads CASSLSFSGVEETQYF. The CDR3 DNA follows: TGTGCCAGCAGCTTATCCTTTAGCGGGGTGGAAGAGACCCAGTACTTC. The chain is built from TRBV7-8 and TRBJ2-5; 8 bases are a match to TRBD2. There are 16 residues in the CDR3. J was trimmed by 3 bases and V by 2 bases; bases with no gene match: 8. Germline CDR1 is SGHVS and CDR2 is FQNEAQ. The variable domain in full, completed from reference TRBV7-8 and TRBJ2-5, reads GAGVSQSPRYKVAKRGQDVALRCDPISGHVSLFWYQQALGQGPEFLTYFQNEAQLDKSGLPSDRFFAERPEGSVSTLKIQRTQQEDSAVYLCASSLSFSGVEETQYFGPGTRLLVL.

This chain connects TRBV7-9 to TRBJ1-1, with D uncertain. Germline CDR1 is SEHNR and CDR2 is FQNEAQ (reference sequence). The CDR3 runs 14 residues. Trimming took off 5 bases at V and 0 bases at J, with 10 bases between the two ends. The CDR3 DNA reads TGTGCCAGCAGCACTGCTGTTATGAACACTGAAGCTTTCTTT. This encodes CASSTAVMNTEAFF.

In this sample, this clonotype turned up a few times. The genes are TRBV7-8 and TRBJ2-5; D may match TRBD1 or TRBD2 (5 bases each). CDR1 SGHVS and CDR2 FQNEAQ come from the germline V gene. The CDR3 is 15 amino acids. The V end lost 5 bases, the J end lost 4 bases, and 17 bases lay between the germline ends. The CDR3, as DNA: TGTGCCAGCAGCCGTGGACAATCTAGCCGAGAGACCCAGTACTTC. Amino acid sequence: CASSRGQSSRETQYF.

There are a few counts of this clonotype. V usage is TRBV2 and J usage is TRBJ1-1; weak D call: TRBD1 (5 bases). There are 15 residues in the CDR3. The V gene's germline CDR1 is SNHLY and CDR2 FYNNEI. Trimming took 0 bases from V and 5 from J, leaving 13 bases between them. The CDR3 reads CASSEALGGRTEAFF. The CDR3 DNA follows: TGTGCCAGCAGTGAAGCGCTTGGGGGGAGGACTGAAGCTTTCTTT.

CDR3 nucleotides: TGCGCCAGCAGCCAAGATGGAAAGGACGGAATAGCCCAGTACTTC. Its protein is CASSQDGKDGIAQYF. The chain recombines TRBV4-1 with TRBJ2-7; the D is unclear. Trimming stripped 0 bases from V and 10 bases from J, with 19 bases between. Germline V gives CDR1 MGHRA, CDR2 YSYEKL. The CDR3 length is 15 residues.

J is TRBJ1-2 and V is TRBV27, with a possible D match to TRBD1 (6 bases). The CDR3 covers 14 residues. Between the trimmed V and J ends, which lost 5 bases and 4 bases, there was a span of 14 bases. Germline values: CDR1 MNHEY, CDR2 SMNVEV (reference sequence). Written as DNA, the CDR3 is TGTGCCAGCAGTCCCCTAACAGGGATCTATGGCTACACCTTC. Translating gives CASSPLTGIYGYTF.

The CDR3 nucleotides read TGTGCCAGCAGCCAACGACTAGCGGGGAGCACAGATACGCAGTATTTT. It encodes CASSQRLAGSTDTQYF. V and J are TRBV4-2 and TRBJ2-3, with 11 bases aligning to TRBD2. Trimming removed 2 bases from V and 0 bases from J; junction bases left unmatched: 1. Germline lookup yields CDR1 LGHNA and CDR2 YNFKEQ. The CDR3 is 16 amino acids.

The chain links TRBV12-3 or TRBV12-4 to TRBJ2-3; no clear D. Trimming shortened V by 5 bases and J by 10 bases, and 13 bases separated the two germline ends. This CDR3 region has 12 residues. The CDR3 loop is CASSPSLRAQYF. The CDR3 bases are TGTGCCAGCAGTCCGTCCCTTCGGGCGCAGTATTTT.

The chain is built from TRBV7-8 and TRBJ1-2, with D uncertain. Looked up from germline, CDR1 is SGHVS and CDR2 is FQNEAQ. The CDR3 consists of 16 residues. Trimming removed 0 bases at V and 5 bases at J, with 16 bases between. In nucleotides, the CDR3 is TGTGCCAGCAGCTTAGCGCCCGGGTTCGAAGTTTATGGCTACACCTTC. It yields the protein CASSLAPGFEVYGYTF.

This rearrangement joins TRBV6-1 to TRBJ2-7, with 8 nucleotides matching TRBD1. Germline values: CDR1 MNHNS, CDR2 SASEGT. J was trimmed by 0 bases and V by 7 bases; bases with no gene match: 17. There are 18 residues in the CDR3. CDR3 nucleotide sequence: TGTGCCAGCACTCATCCGGGGACAGGATCCTACTTCTCCTACGAGCAGTACTTC. Translation: CASTHPGTGSYFSYEQYF.

The chain uses TRBV29-1 and TRBJ1-3; a weak D match, TRBD1 (6 bases). Trimming left V 0 bases short and J 2 bases short, with 14 bases between. The CDR3 contains 16 residues. CDR1 SQVTM and CDR2 ANQGSEA come from the germline V gene. For the CDR3, the DNA is TGCAGCGTTGAAGATCTTAGGGGGAGGGCTGGAAACACCATATATTTT. Translated: CSVEDLRGRAGNTIYF.

This clonotype was observed a few times. The V gene is TRBV9, the J gene TRBJ1-1, with a weak D call TRBD1 (5 bases). CDR1 and CDR2 (germline): SGDLS, YYNGEE. The CDR3 covers 13 residues. V lost 2 bases and J 5 bases, leaving 10 bases between the germline ends. The CDR3 spells CASSVGPGTEAFF. CDR3 in DNA: TGTGCCAGCAGCGTTGGTCCAGGGACTGAAGCTTTCTTT.

The chain has TRBV18 and TRBJ1-6; perhaps TRBD1 as D (5 bases). CDR1 is KGHSH, CDR2 LQKENI, per germline. Trimming removed 0 bases at V and 7 bases at J, with 10 bases between. CDR3 length: 15 residues. The CDR3 loop reads CASSPPQGANSPLHF. The CDR3 bases are TGTGCCAGCTCACCACCGCAGGGCGCGAATTCACCCCTCCACTTT.

This clonotype was found a few times. This chain connects TRBV9 to TRBJ1-2, with D maybe TRBD1 (6 bases). Trimming removed 4 bases at V and 8 bases at J, with 24 bases between. This CDR3 has 16 amino acids. Germline CDR1 SGDLS, CDR2 YYNGEE. The CDR3 sequence is CASSPAGYVGGGGYTF. Here the CDR3 DNA reads TGTGCCAGCAGCCCCGCCGGATACGTCGGGGGCGGCGGCTACACCTTC. Full variable domain (outside the CDR3, taken from reference TRBV9 and TRBJ1-2): DSGVTQTPKHLITATGQRVTLRCSPRSGDLSVYWYQQSLDQGLQFLIQYYNGEERAKGNILERFSAQQFPDLHSELNLSSLELGDSALYFCASSPAGYVGGGGYTFGSGTRLTVV.

The V and J genes are TRBV29-1 and TRBJ2-7; a weak D match, TRBD1 (7 bases). Trimming cost V 1 base and J 3 bases, with 22 bases left between them. From germline, CDR1 is SQVTM and CDR2 ANQGSEA. This CDR3 comprises 17 residues. The CDR3 DNA sequence: TGCAGCGTTGAAGGACCCCCGCTCAGGGGGGCTGTCTACGAGCAGTACTTC. This translates into CSVEGPPLRGAVYEQYF.

CDR3 region: CSARPGGSNTEAFF. CDR3 bases: TGCAGTGCTAGACCGGGGGGGTCAAACACTGAAGCTTTCTTT. V usage is TRBV20-1 and J usage is TRBJ1-1; D may be TRBD1 (5 bases). The CDR3 totals 14 residues. Germline V gene sequence: CDR1 DFQATT, CDR2 SNEGSKA (reference sequence). V was shortened by 2 bases and J by 2 bases, with 12 bases between the two germline ends.

V is TRBV15 and J is TRBJ2-5, with TRBD2 as a possible D gene (5 bases). Trimming shortened V by 5 bases and J by 0 bases, and 10 bases separated the two germline ends. The CDR3 totals 14 residues. The germline V gene encodes CDR1 LNHNV and CDR2 YYDKDF (reference sequence). CDR3 in amino acids: CATSGSNYQETQYF. As DNA, the CDR3 is TGTGCCACCAGCGGGAGTAACTACCAAGAGACCCAGTACTTC.

V is TRBV9 and J is TRBJ2-7, with D perhaps TRBD1 (6 bases). CDR3 length: 13 residues. Looked up from germline, CDR1 is SGDLS and CDR2 is YYNGEE. V lost 3 bases to trimming and J lost 7 bases, with 14 bases between them. The DNA of the CDR3 is TGTGCCAGCAGCGGAAGGGACGGGACAGAGCAGTACTTC. It is translated as CASSGRDGTEQYF.